Listed below are T cell receptor beta chains from one sample, sequenced in a study of blood T cell repertoires in COVID-19. The table came from immunoSEQ multiplex PCR; TCRdb's copy has only in-frame clones and leaves some out. The sample includes around 68,000 clones, around 80% of them seen just once. Input material: peripheral blood. These receptors were obtained from a human donor in a cohort sampled during active COVID-19. The CDR3 runs from the conserved cysteine through the conserved F or W. D genes are given only for firm matches. Expanded clones are given a class, and other clones once, few, many or no size at all.

d_call	v_call	j_call	clone_size	cdr3_aa	cdr3_nt
TRBD1	TRBV7-9	TRBJ2-7	-	CASSPGQGAYEQYF	TGTGCCAGCAGCCCCGGACAGGGGGCCTACGAGCAGTACTTC
TRBD1	TRBV7-8	TRBJ2-7	-	CASSLAGTAYEQYF	TGTGCCAGCAGCTTAGCCGGGACAGCCTACGAGCAGTACTTC
TRBD1	TRBV28	TRBJ1-1	-	CASSLIQGQRNTEAFF	TGTGCCAGCAGTTTGATTCAGGGACAGAGGAACACTGAAGCTTTCTTT
TRBD1	TRBV19	TRBJ2-3	few	CASRSRTGKDTQYF	TGTGCCAGTAGAAGTAGGACAGGGAAGGATACGCAGTATTTT
TRBD1	TRBV3-1/TRBV3-2	TRBJ1-1	-	CASSQRGTDNTEAFF	TGTGCCAGCAGCCAAAGGGGGACAGACAACACTGAAGCTTTCTTT
TRBD1	TRBV9	TRBJ2-1	-	CASSVGLGTGSNEQFF	TGTGCCAGCAGCGTAGGATTAGGGACAGGGAGCAATGAGCAGTTCTTC
TRBD2	TRBV9	TRBJ2-3	-	CASSVTSASSTDTQYF	TGTGCCAGCAGCGTGACTAGCGCCTCTAGCACAGATACGCAGTATTTT
TRBD1	TRBV28	TRBJ2-7	-	CASSSPGTGFGEQYF	TGTGCCAGCAGTTCTCCAGGGACAGGCTTTGGCGAGCAGTACTTC
-	TRBV6-5	TRBJ2-5	-	CASSPFGGKETQYF	TGTGCCAGCAGTCCTTTTGGGGGCAAGGAGACCCAGTACTTC
-	TRBV6-2/TRBV6-3	TRBJ2-3	-	CASSSRLLQGTDTQYF	TGTGCCAGCAGTTCCCGTCTTCTTCAGGGCACAGATACGCAGTATTTT
TRBD1	TRBV7-2	TRBJ1-1	few	CASSKGQVQAGGMNTEAFF	TGTGCCAGCAGTAAGGGACAGGTACAAGCCGGGGGTATGAACACTGAAGCTTTCTTT